This T cell receptor (beta chain) came from a study of cytomegalovirus exposure and HLA in healthy donors. The CDR3 loop spans 12 amino acids. V lost 6 bases and J 1 base, leaving 9 bases between the germline ends. Per germline, CDR1 SQVTM and CDR2 ANQGSEA. Primers: 60 Vbeta forward and 13 Jbeta reverse. Measured with immunoSEQ multiplex PCR; TCRdb has only the in-frame clones, and not every one. The sample has approximately 69,000 clones, approximately 74% seen once. Sequenced: PBMCs. This sequence was found in a woman aged 30 to 39 in good health and CMV-seropositive. V and J are TRBV29-1 and TRBJ1-1; the D gene is possibly TRBD1 (5 bases). DNA of the CDR3: TGCAGCGTCGGGGGGACGAACACTGAAGCTTTCTTT. Amino acid sequence: CSVGGTNTEAFF.